This is a list of T cell receptor beta chains from one sample in a study of blood T cell repertoires in COVID-19. Sequencing used immunoSEQ multiplex PCR; TCRdb keeps in-frame clones, though not all of them. The sample shows about 140,000 clones, roughly 76% of them seen only once. Material: peripheral blood. The receptors here all came from a woman aged 50 to 60 with active or convalescent COVID-19. CDR3s include the opening cysteine and the closing phenylalanine or tryptophan. Fields, in order: CDR3 protein, J gene, V gene.

cdr3_aa: CASSLQSNQPQHF; j_call: TRBJ1-5; v_call: TRBV7-2
cdr3_aa: CASSSDRVHEQYF; j_call: TRBJ2-7; v_call: TRBV7-2
cdr3_aa: CASNRWGEGYTF; j_call: TRBJ1-2; v_call: TRBV6-5
cdr3_aa: CASSPRRDRSTGELFF; j_call: TRBJ2-2; v_call: TRBV9
cdr3_aa: CASSSAETSTDTQYF; j_call: TRBJ2-3; v_call: TRBV7-9
cdr3_aa: CASSRQAPPNTGELFF; j_call: TRBJ2-2; v_call: TRBV6-4
cdr3_aa: CASSTHSPTGNAFF; j_call: TRBJ1-1; v_call: TRBV7-8
cdr3_aa: CATARGGLAGVRSYNEQFF; j_call: TRBJ2-1; v_call: TRBV15
cdr3_aa: CSVTGTGEQYF; j_call: TRBJ2-7; v_call: TRBV29-1
cdr3_aa: CASSPTGRPNEAFF; j_call: TRBJ1-1; v_call: TRBV7-9
cdr3_aa: CASTMRARNQPQHF; j_call: TRBJ1-5; v_call: TRBV19
cdr3_aa: CAISQTGTNTGELFF; j_call: TRBJ2-2; v_call: TRBV10-3
cdr3_aa: CASSLTRTDNYGYTF; j_call: TRBJ1-2; v_call: TRBV7-2
cdr3_aa: CASSTGANYGYTF; j_call: TRBJ1-2; v_call: TRBV6-5
cdr3_aa: CASSQQIWTGSSYNSPLHF; j_call: TRBJ1-6; v_call: TRBV4-3
cdr3_aa: CASSSGDRATNEKLFF; j_call: TRBJ1-4; v_call: TRBV7-2
cdr3_aa: CASSRRDMGSYEQYF; j_call: TRBJ2-7; v_call: TRBV14
cdr3_aa: CASSPGTGDEKLFF; j_call: TRBJ1-4; v_call: TRBV5-1
cdr3_aa: CASSGIGDYEQYF; j_call: TRBJ2-7; v_call: TRBV2
cdr3_aa: CASSTGTWGVGQFF; j_call: TRBJ2-1; v_call: TRBV19
cdr3_aa: CASSLETSVHEQYF; j_call: TRBJ2-7; v_call: TRBV5-1
cdr3_aa: CASSSWGGDNEQFF; j_call: TRBJ2-1; v_call: TRBV6-5
cdr3_aa: CAWRRQAMGNTIYF; j_call: TRBJ1-3; v_call: TRBV30
cdr3_aa: CASSLNMGRSQYF; j_call: TRBJ2-7; v_call: TRBV7-2
cdr3_aa: CASSEASGGGDTQYF; j_call: TRBJ2-3; v_call: TRBV28
cdr3_aa: CASSPRRVSYEQYF; j_call: TRBJ2-7; v_call: TRBV6-8
cdr3_aa: CAPKGGQEETQYFEYF; j_call: TRBJ2-5; v_call: TRBV27
cdr3_aa: CASSPRRERYGYTF; j_call: TRBJ1-2; v_call: TRBV19
cdr3_aa: CAWRWGTGGTNEQFF; j_call: TRBJ2-1; v_call: TRBV30
cdr3_aa: CASSSPTDGYTF; j_call: TRBJ1-2; v_call: TRBV28
cdr3_aa: CAWAPGHYGYTF; j_call: TRBJ1-2; v_call: TRBV30